Listed below are T cell receptor beta chains from one sample, sequenced in a study of blood T cell repertoires in COVID-19. Profiled with immunoSEQ multiplex PCR; TCRdb holds only in-frame clones, not every one. The sample has hundreds of thousands of clones; more than 80% are singletons. Sequencing was done on a sample of peripheral blood. These receptors were taken from a woman aged 25 to 39 with active or convalescent COVID-19. The CDR3 runs from the conserved cysteine through the conserved F or W. Fields, in order: clone size, J gene, V gene, D gene, CDR3 protein, CDR3 DNA. A D gene is named only where the DNA matches it firmly. The size entry is marked missing in some rows and otherwise reads once, few, many or a size class.

. | TRBJ1-5 | TRBV10-3 | . | CAISESGVSNQPQHF | TGTGCCATCAGTGAGTCAGGGGTTAGCAATCAGCCCCAGCATTTT
. | TRBJ2-2 | TRBV4-1 | . | CASSLKAPDTGELFF | TGCGCCAGCAGCCTTAAAGCCCCCGACACCGGGGAGCTGTTTTTT
. | TRBJ1-1 | TRBV9 | . | CASSVLSGTEAFF | TGTGCCAGCAGCGTACTATCAGGTACTGAAGCTTTCTTT
. | TRBJ1-5 | TRBV4-1 | TRBD1 | CASSRRTGDYQPQHF | TGCGCCAGCAGCCGTCGGACAGGCGATTATCAGCCCCAGCATTTT
. | TRBJ1-1 | TRBV7-6 | . | CASSKVPGSVTEAFF | TGTGCCAGCAGCAAAGTTCCAGGTAGTGTTACTGAAGCTTTCTTT
. | TRBJ1-2 | TRBV11-2 | TRBD1 | CASSSRTGGYGSYGYTF | TGTGCCAGCAGCTCCCGGACAGGGGGCTACGGTAGCTATGGCTACACCTTC
. | TRBJ1-5 | TRBV2 | . | CASRSPTRDGNQPQHF | TGTGCCAGCAGATCTCCCACGAGGGATGGCAATCAGCCCCAGCATTTT
once | TRBJ1-5 | TRBV6-5 | . | CASSSHRTNQPQHF | TGTGCCAGCAGTTCGCACAGAACCAATCAGCCCCAGCATTTT
. | TRBJ2-1 | TRBV11-2 | . | CASSFALVGNEQFF | TGTGCCAGCAGCTTTGCACTAGTGGGTAATGAGCAGTTCTTC
. | TRBJ2-1 | TRBV12-3/TRBV12-4 | . | CASRSRGNEQFF | TGTGCCAGCAGATCTCGGGGGAATGAGCAGTTCTTC
. | TRBJ2-3 | TRBV5-6 | TRBD2 | CASSLGAGVDTQYF | TGTGCCAGCAGCTTAGGAGCGGGAGTAGATACGCAGTATTTT
. | TRBJ2-7 | TRBV7-2 | TRBD2 | CASSLLSHRTSGSNDF | TGTGCCAGCAGCTTATTGTCCCACAGGACTAGCGGGAGCAACGACTTC